A selection of T cell receptor beta chains follows, all from one sample in a study of blood T cell repertoires in COVID-19. The repertoire was sequenced with immunoSEQ multiplex PCR; TCRdb's copy has only in-frame clones and lacks some. The sample carries 200,000 or so clones, 85% recorded once. The sequenced material came from peripheral blood. Source of these receptors: a man over 45 who had recovered from COVID-19. The CDR3 runs from the conserved cysteine through the conserved F or W. The D gene is left open where the match is weak. Clone size is not always given. Where it is, it says once, few, many or a class for expanded clones.

-	-	TRBV19	TRBJ1-3	CASSGADSGNTIYF	TGTGCCAGTAGTGGGGCGGACTCTGGAAACACCATATATTTT
-	-	TRBV24-1	TRBJ1-2	CATSDPGKAKDGYTF	TGTGCCACCAGTGATCCGGGGAAGGCGAAGGATGGCTACACCTTC
TRBD1	-	TRBV5-1	TRBJ2-7	CASSLVPGGSYEQYF	TGCGCCAGCAGCTTGGTTCCAGGGGGCTCCTACGAGCAGTACTTC
TRBD2	-	TRBV28	TRBJ2-1	CASSPWTSGSYNEQFF	TGTGCCAGCAGTCCATGGACTAGCGGGAGTTACAATGAGCAGTTCTTC
TRBD2	-	TRBV18	TRBJ2-1	CASSPPAGGLNEQFF	TGTGCCAGCTCACCACCGGCGGGAGGTTTAAATGAGCAGTTCTTC
TRBD2	-	TRBV27	TRBJ2-5	CASSSLAVGTSGIKETQYF	TGTGCCAGCAGTTCCCTAGCAGTGGGGACTAGCGGGATCAAAGAGACCCAGTACTTC
TRBD1	few	TRBV28	TRBJ1-6	CAAGTVNNSPLHF	TGTGCGGCCGGGACAGTCAATAATTCACCCCTCCACTTT
-	-	TRBV11-2	TRBJ1-1	CASRFAGWRTEAFF	TGTGCCAGCAGGTTTGCGGGGTGGCGGACTGAAGCTTTCTTT
-	-	TRBV10-3	TRBJ2-2	CAIRDSGYGELFF	TGTGCCATCAGGGACAGTGGATACGGGGAGCTGTTTTTT
-	-	TRBV28	TRBJ1-5	CASTPFGRGRQPQHF	TGTGCCAGCACCCCCTTTGGTAGGGGTCGACAGCCCCAGCATTTT
TRBD1	-	TRBV5-4	TRBJ2-7	CASSLDRGQQEQYF	TGTGCCAGCAGCTTGGACAGGGGGCAGCAAGAGCAGTACTTC
-	-	TRBV11-2	TRBJ1-2	CASSLTVRTGGNGYTF	TGTGCCAGCAGCCTCACCGTTCGAACGGGGGGGAACGGCTACACCTTC
TRBD1	-	TRBV2	TRBJ2-1	CASSEDRGDEQFF	TGTGCCAGCAGCGAGGACAGGGGGGATGAGCAGTTCTTC
-	-	TRBV29-1	TRBJ2-2	CSAGRENTGELFF	TGCAGTGCAGGGCGGGAGAACACCGGGGAGCTGTTTTTT
TRBD2	-	TRBV5-4	TRBJ2-3	CASSRLAGGPTADTQYF	TGTGCCAGCAGTCGACTAGCGGGAGGGCCAACTGCAGATACGCAGTATTTT
-	-	TRBV27	TRBJ2-7	CASSLSERYEQYF	TGTGCCAGCAGTTTATCTGAACGGTACGAGCAGTACTTC
-	-	TRBV28	TRBJ2-2	CASSPTGTNTGELFF	TGTGCCAGCAGTCCCACAGGCACGAACACCGGGGAGCTGTTTTTT
TRBD1	-	TRBV24-1	TRBJ2-1	CATAPGGSWNEQFF	TGTGCCACCGCCCCAGGGGGCAGCTGGAATGAGCAGTTCTTC
TRBD1	many	TRBV5-6	TRBJ1-2	CASSGGQGFHYGYTF	TGTGCCAGCAGCGGCGGACAGGGTTTTCACTATGGCTACACCTTC
-	once	TRBV6-2/TRBV6-3	TRBJ2-1	CASSLYESNEQFF	TGTGCCAGCAGTCTGTACGAGTCAAATGAGCAGTTCTTC
-	-	TRBV18	TRBJ2-2	CASSPRPANTGELFF	TGTGCCAGCTCCCCCAGGCCAGCGAACACCGGGGAGCTGTTTTTT